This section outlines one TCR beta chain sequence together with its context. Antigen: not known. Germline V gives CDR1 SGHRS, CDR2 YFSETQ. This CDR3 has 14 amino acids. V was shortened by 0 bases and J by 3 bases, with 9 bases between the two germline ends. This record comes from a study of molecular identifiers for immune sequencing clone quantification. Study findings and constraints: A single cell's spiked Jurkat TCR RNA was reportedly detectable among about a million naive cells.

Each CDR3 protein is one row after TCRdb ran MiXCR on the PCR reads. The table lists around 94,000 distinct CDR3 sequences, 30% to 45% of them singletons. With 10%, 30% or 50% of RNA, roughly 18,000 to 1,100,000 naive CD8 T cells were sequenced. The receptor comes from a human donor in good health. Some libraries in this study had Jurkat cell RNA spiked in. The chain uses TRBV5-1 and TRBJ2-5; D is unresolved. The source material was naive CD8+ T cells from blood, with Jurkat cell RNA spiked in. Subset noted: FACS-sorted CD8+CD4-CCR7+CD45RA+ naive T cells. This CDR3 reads CASSLARFEETQYF. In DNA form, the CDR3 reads TGCGCCAGCAGCTTGGCGCGTTTCGAAGAGACCCAGTACTTC.